This paragraph covers one TCR beta chain sequence. Antigen specificity is unknown. The CDR3 sequence is 14 residues long. CDR1 SGHAT and CDR2 FQNNGV come from the germline V gene. V shed 4 bases and J shed 7 bases, with 13 bases lying between them. The sample is drawn from a study of cytomegalovirus exposure and HLA in healthy donors. Sequenced by immunoSEQ multiplex PCR; TCRdb stores in-frame clones only, minus some. The repertoire has around 93,000 clones, 85% of them found once; the top ten carry more than 20%. Findings and limits, study-wide: Through in vitro validation, three CMV-associated chains were shown to be specific for CMV antigens.

This receptor was identified in a man between 18 and 29 years old in good health and CMV-seropositive. Sequenced sample: PBMCs. The chain combines TRBV11-2 with TRBJ1-4; the D is unclear. The CDR3 bases are TGTGCCAGCAGCTCCGAGGGAGGTTCTGAAAAACTGTTTTTT. It yields the protein CASSSEGGSEKLFF.